The TCR beta chain described here comes from a study of Ad26.COV2.S vaccination and SARS-CoV-2 variants. Study-wide context: The study gave Ad26.COV2.S intramuscularly, once or twice 56 days apart.

TCRdb's copy holds only in-frame clones and misses some; the assay was immunoSEQ multiplex PCR. Of hundreds of thousands of clones listed, 92% were seen once; the top ten hold over 1.5%. This clone was detected once. As for treatment: 19 received Ad26.COV2.S at low or high dose, single or two shots; several received placebo; per-sample allocation not given. Repertoires come from day 63 after the first vaccine or placebo injection. The V and J ends lost 4 bases and 2 bases, in that order; junction bases with no gene match: 8. The length of the CDR3 is 15 residues. From germline, CDR1 is SGHAT and CDR2 FQNNGV.

This TCR was recovered from a person between 18 and 60 years old who received the Ad26.COV2.S COVID-19 vaccine or a placebo. This chain joins TRBV11-2 and TRBJ2-7, with 7 positions matching TRBD2. The sample consisted of peripheral blood, taken in a trial of Ad26.COV2.S vaccine versus placebo. CDR3 sequence (DNA): TGTGCCAGCAGCTCCCTCTCCCGGGAGGCCTACGAGCAGTACTTC. Amino acids: CASSSLSREAYEQYF.